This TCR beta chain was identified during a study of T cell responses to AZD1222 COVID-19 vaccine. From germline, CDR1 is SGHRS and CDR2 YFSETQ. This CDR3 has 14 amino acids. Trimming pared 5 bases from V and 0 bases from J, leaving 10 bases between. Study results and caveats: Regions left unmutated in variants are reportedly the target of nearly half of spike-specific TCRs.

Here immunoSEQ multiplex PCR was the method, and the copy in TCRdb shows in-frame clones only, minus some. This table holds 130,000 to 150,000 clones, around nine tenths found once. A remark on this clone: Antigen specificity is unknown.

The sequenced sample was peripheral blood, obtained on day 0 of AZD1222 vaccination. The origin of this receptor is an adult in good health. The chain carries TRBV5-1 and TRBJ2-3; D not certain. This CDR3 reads CASSPVGSTDTQYF. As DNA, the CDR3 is TGCGCCAGCAGTCCAGTCGGTAGCACAGATACGCAGTATTTT.